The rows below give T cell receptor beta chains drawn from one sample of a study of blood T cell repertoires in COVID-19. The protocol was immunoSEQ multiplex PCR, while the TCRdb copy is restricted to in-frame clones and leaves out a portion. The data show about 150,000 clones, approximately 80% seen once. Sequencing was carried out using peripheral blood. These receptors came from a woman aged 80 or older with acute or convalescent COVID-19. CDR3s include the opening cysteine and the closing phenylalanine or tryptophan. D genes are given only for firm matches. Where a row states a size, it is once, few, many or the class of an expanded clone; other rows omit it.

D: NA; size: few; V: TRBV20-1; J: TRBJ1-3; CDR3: CSASNRRASGNTIYF; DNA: TGCAGTGCTAGTAACAGGAGAGCCTCTGGAAACACCATATATTTT
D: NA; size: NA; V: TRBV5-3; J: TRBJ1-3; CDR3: CARSCGQSLDTIYF; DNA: TGTGCCAGAAGCTGCGGACAGTCCTTGGACACCATATATTTT
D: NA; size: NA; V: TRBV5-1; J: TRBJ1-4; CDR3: CASSQGTGLNEKLFF; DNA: TGCGCCAGCAGCCAGGGGACGGGTCTTAATGAAAAACTGTTTTTT
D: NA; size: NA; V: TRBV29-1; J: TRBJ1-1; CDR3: CSVEQPGAFF; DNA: TGCAGCGTTGAACAGCCCGGGGCTTTCTTT
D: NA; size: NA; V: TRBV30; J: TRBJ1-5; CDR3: CAWTEGNQPQHF; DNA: TGTGCCTGGACAGAGGGCAATCAGCCCCAGCATTTT
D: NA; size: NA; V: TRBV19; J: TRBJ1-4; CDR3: CASSIRQNEKLFF; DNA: TGTGCCAGTAGTATCCGACAGAATGAAAAACTGTTTTTT
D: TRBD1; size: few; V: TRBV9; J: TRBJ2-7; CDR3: CASSRDRAYEQYF; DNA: TGTGCCAGCAGTCGGGACAGGGCCTACGAGCAGTACTTC
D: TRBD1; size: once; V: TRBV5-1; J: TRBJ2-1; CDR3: CASSNPRDRVGGGEQFF; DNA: TGCGCCAGCAGCAATCCCCGGGACAGGGTTGGAGGGGGTGAGCAGTTCTTC
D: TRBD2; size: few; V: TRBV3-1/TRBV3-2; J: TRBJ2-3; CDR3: CASSQGPRSGRDTQYF; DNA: TGTGCCAGCAGCCAAGGTCCGAGGAGCGGGAGAGATACGCAGTATTTT
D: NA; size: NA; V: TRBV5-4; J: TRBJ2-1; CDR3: CASSLSGSSYNEQFF; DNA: TGTGCCAGCAGCTTGTCTGGGAGCTCCTACAATGAGCAGTTCTTC
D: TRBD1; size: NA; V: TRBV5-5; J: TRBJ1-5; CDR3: CASSQDRVNQPQHF; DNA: TGTGCCAGCAGCCAGGACAGGGTTAATCAGCCCCAGCATTTT
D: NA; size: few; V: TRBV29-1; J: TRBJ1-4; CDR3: CSVEVAGVGEKLFF; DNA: TGCAGCGTTGAAGTGGCAGGGGTGGGTGAAAAACTGTTTTTT
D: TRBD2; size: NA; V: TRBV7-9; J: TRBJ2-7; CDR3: CASSPGTSLGEQYF; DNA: TGTGCCAGCAGCCCGGGGACTAGCCTCGGCGAGCAGTACTTC
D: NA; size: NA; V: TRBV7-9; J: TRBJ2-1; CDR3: CASSLRGQIYNEQFF; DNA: TGTGCCAGCAGCCTGCGGGGACAGATATACAATGAGCAGTTCTTC
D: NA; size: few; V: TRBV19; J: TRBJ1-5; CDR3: CASTAQGRNQPQHF; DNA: TGTGCCAGTACCGCCCAGGGTCGGAATCAGCCCCAGCATTTT
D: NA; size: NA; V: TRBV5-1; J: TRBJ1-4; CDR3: CASSSSSVKEKLFF; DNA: TGCGCCAGCAGTTCGAGTAGCGTTAAGGAAAAACTGTTTTTT
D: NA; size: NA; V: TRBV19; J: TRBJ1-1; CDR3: CASSTEQGGNTEAFF; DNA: TGTGCCAGTAGTACCGAACAGGGTGGGAACACTGAAGCTTTCTTT
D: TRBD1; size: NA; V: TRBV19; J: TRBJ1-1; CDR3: CASRGTGTWDTEAFF; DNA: TGTGCCAGTAGGGGGACAGGGACCTGGGACACTGAAGCTTTCTTT
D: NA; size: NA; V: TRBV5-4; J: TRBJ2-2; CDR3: CASSLYTTNTGELFF; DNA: TGTGCCAGCAGCTTGTACACAACCAACACCGGGGAGCTGTTTTTT
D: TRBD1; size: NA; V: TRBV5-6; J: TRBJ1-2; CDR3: CASSGLGTGGGYTF; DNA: TGTGCCAGCAGCGGCCTAGGGACAGGGGGTGGCTACACCTTC
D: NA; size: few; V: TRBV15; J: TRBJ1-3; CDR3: CATSRDSEGGNTIYF; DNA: TGTGCCACCAGCAGAGATTCGGAGGGTGGAAACACCATATATTTT
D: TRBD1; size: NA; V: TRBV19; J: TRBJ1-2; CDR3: CASSMRTGTASVYGYTF; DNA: TGTGCCAGTAGTATGCGAACCGGGACAGCGTCTGTCTATGGCTACACCTTC
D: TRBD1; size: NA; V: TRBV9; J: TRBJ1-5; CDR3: CASAGGSNQPQHF; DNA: TGTGCCAGCGCAGGGGGCAGCAATCAGCCCCAGCATTTT
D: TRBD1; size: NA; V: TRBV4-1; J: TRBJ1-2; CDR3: CASSASLPGQPTYGYTF; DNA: TGCGCCAGCAGCGCAAGCCTACCGGGACAGCCGACCTATGGCTACACCTTC
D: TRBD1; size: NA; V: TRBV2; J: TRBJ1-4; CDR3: CASAPGTGQEKLFF; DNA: TGTGCCAGCGCCCCCGGGACAGGTCAAGAAAAACTGTTTTTT
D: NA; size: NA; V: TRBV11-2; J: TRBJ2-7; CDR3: CASTYGGGTVSYEQYF; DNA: TGTGCCAGCACCTACGGGGGAGGAACGGTTTCCTACGAGCAGTACTTC
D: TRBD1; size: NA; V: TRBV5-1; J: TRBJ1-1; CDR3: CASSNLQGANTEAFF; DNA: TGCGCCAGCAGCAACCTACAGGGGGCGAACACTGAAGCTTTCTTT
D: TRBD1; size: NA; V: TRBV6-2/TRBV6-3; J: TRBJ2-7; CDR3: CASSRSGQGTYEQYF; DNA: TGTGCCAGCAGTCGATCGGGACAGGGAACCTACGAGCAGTACTTC
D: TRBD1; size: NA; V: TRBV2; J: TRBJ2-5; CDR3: CASRQYRGPYQETQYF; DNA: TGTGCCAGCAGACAATACAGGGGACCGTACCAAGAGACCCAGTACTTC
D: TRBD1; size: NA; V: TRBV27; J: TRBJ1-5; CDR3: CASRQGAGQPQHF; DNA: TGTGCCAGCAGACAGGGGGCGGGTCAGCCCCAGCATTTT
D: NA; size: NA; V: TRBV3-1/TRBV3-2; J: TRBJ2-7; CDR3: CASSQFSGTYEQYF; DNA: TGTGCCAGCAGCCAATTTAGCGGAACCTACGAGCAGTACTTC
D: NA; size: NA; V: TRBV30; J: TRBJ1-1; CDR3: CAWSGQENTEAFF; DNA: TGTGCCTGGAGTGGACAGGAGAACACTGAAGCTTTCTTT
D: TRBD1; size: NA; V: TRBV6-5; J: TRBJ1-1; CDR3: CASSFQTGQGASGAFF; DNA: TGTGCCAGCAGTTTCCAGACCGGACAGGGGGCGAGTGGTGCTTTCTTT
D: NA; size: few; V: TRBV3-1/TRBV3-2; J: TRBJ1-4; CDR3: CASSQSGGLNEKLFF; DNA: TGTGCCAGCAGCCAGTCCGGGGGGTTAAATGAAAAACTGTTTTTT
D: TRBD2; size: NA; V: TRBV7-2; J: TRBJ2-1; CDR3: CASSLTGTSGGYNEQFF; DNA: TGTGCCAGCAGCTTAACCGGGACTAGCGGGGGGTACAATGAGCAGTTCTTC
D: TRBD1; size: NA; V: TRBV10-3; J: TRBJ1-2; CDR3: CAISESIYRQGYGYTF; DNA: TGTGCCATCAGTGAGTCGATATATAGACAGGGTTATGGCTACACCTTC
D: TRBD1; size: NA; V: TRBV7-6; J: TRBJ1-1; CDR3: CASSPGGSVWQTEAFF; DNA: TGTGCCAGCAGCCCAGGGGGCTCGGTCTGGCAGACTGAAGCTTTCTTT
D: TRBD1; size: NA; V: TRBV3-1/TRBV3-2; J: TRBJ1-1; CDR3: CASSRGQGAKNTEAFF; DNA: TGTGCCAGCAGCCGGGGACAGGGGGCGAAGAACACTGAAGCTTTCTTT
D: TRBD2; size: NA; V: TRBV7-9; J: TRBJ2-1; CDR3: CASSLEASGRLYDEQFF; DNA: TGTGCCAGCAGCTTAGAAGCTAGCGGGAGATTATATGATGAGCAGTTCTTC
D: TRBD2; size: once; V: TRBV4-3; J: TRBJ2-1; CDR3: CASSQRGGLADNEQFF; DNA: TGCGCCAGCAGCCAACGGGGAGGACTAGCTGACAATGAGCAGTTCTTC
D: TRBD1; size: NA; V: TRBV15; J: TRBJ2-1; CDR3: CATSRVTGQEDNEQFF; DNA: TGTGCCACCAGCAGAGTTACAGGACAGGAGGACAATGAGCAGTTCTTC
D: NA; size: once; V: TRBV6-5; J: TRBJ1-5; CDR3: CASSSSTVSNQPQHF; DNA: TGTGCCAGCAGTTCGAGTACAGTGAGCAATCAGCCCCAGCATTTT
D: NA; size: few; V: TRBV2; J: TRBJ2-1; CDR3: CASRRDYNEQFF; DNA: TGTGCCAGCAGGAGAGATTACAATGAGCAGTTCTTC
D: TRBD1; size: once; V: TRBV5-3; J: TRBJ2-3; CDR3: CARSPTGVGTDTQYF; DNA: TGTGCCAGAAGCCCGACAGGGGTAGGGACAGATACGCAGTATTTT